Listed below are T cell receptor beta chains from one sample, sequenced in a study of blood T cell repertoires in COVID-19. Repertoires were generated with immunoSEQ multiplex PCR, while TCRdb's copy carries only in-frame clones and drops some. The sample records approximately 160,000 clones, around 82% being singletons. The material sequenced was PBMCs or T cells enriched from blood (not recorded which). Receptors originate from a man in his forties who had recovered from COVID-19. CDR3s include the opening cysteine and the closing phenylalanine or tryptophan. D genes are given only for firm matches. Rows give clone size only sometimes, using once, few, many, or a class for an expanded clone.

clone_size	cdr3_length	v_call	d_call	j_call	cdr3_nt	cdr3_aa
NA	13	TRBV29-1	NA	TRBJ2-6	TGCAGCGTTGTGAGGGCTGGGGCCAACGTCCTGACTTTC	CSVVRAGANVLTF
NA	17	TRBV9	NA	TRBJ2-3	TGTGCCAGCAGCGTAGGCGGAGGGACCCCAGCCGCGGATACGCAGTATTTT	CASSVGGGTPAADTQYF
NA	15	TRBV3-1/TRBV3-2	NA	TRBJ1-2	TGTGCCAGCAGCCAAGAGGGCAGGGTTAACTATGGCTACACCTTC	CASSQEGRVNYGYTF
NA	14	TRBV5-8	NA	TRBJ2-2	TGTGCCAGCAGCTTTTCAGGGAACACCGGGGAGCTGTTTTTT	CASSFSGNTGELFF
NA	13	TRBV19	TRBD2	TRBJ2-5	TGTGCCAGTAGTATGGGACGGGGGGGGACCCAGTACTTC	CASSMGRGGTQYF
NA	16	TRBV7-6	NA	TRBJ2-1	TGTGCCAGCAGCTTAGGAGGGGGGGGCCGAGGGGATGAGCAGTTCTTC	CASSLGGGGRGDEQFF
once	14	TRBV10-3	NA	TRBJ1-2	TGTGCCATCAGCAGCCAACAGGCTAACTATGGCTACACCTTC	CAISSQQANYGYTF
NA	15	TRBV3-1/TRBV3-2	NA	TRBJ1-6	TGTGCCAGCAGCCAAGTTACGGGAACCAATTCACCCCTCCACTTT	CASSQVTGTNSPLHF
NA	16	TRBV13	TRBD1	TRBJ2-7	TGTGCCAGCAGCCGCGTCGAGGGCGCAGGGGGCTACGAGCAGTACTTC	CASSRVEGAGGYEQYF
once	13	TRBV30	NA	TRBJ1-6	TGTGCAGGAGCGGGGAACGATAATTCACCCCTCCACTTT	CAGAGNDNSPLHF
NA	17	TRBV18	NA	TRBJ1-6	TGTGCCAGCTCACCCGATACAGGGAGCTCCTATAATTCACCCCTCCACTTT	CASSPDTGSSYNSPLHF
NA	15	TRBV4-1	TRBD1	TRBJ1-1	TGCGCCAGCAGTCACGCGGGACAGGGTTTCACTGAAGCTTTCTTT	CASSHAGQGFTEAFF
few	18	TRBV7-3	TRBD2	TRBJ2-3	TGTGCCAGCAGCTTAACCCCTCAGGGTAGCGGGGGGGTAGATACGCAGTATTTT	CASSLTPQGSGGVDTQYF
NA	13	TRBV2	TRBD1	TRBJ2-2	TGTGCCAGCAGTCCACAGGGGACCGGGGAGCTGTTTTTT	CASSPQGTGELFF
NA	17	TRBV4-2	TRBD2	TRBJ2-3	TGTGCCAGCAGCCACGCGGGACTAGCGGGGGACACAGATACGCAGTATTTT	CASSHAGLAGDTDTQYF
once	16	TRBV27	NA	TRBJ2-3	TGTGCCAGCAGTTTAAATACAGGGTCACACACAGATACGCAGTATTTT	CASSLNTGSHTDTQYF
NA	14	TRBV5-1	NA	TRBJ1-4	TGCGCCAGCAGCTTCGGACAGTATAATGAAAAACTGTTTTTT	CASSFGQYNEKLFF
once	15	TRBV5-1	TRBD1	TRBJ1-2	TGCGCCAGCAGCTCCAGGACAGGGGGCGCGGATGGCTACACCTTC	CASSSRTGGADGYTF
NA	20	TRBV10-3	NA	TRBJ1-5	TGTGCCATCAGTGACCCACAGGGATCAGGGATAAGTCTAGGGAATCAGCCCCAGCATTTT	CAISDPQGSGISLGNQPQHF
NA	15	TRBV19	NA	TRBJ1-2	TGTGCCAGTAGTATCGGGGTACAGTATCAGTATGGCTACACCTTC	CASSIGVQYQYGYTF
NA	14	TRBV2	NA	TRBJ1-1	TGTGCCAGCAGTGAATGGGGGGGGAGAGGTGAAGCTTTCTTT	CASSEWGGRGEAFF
once	13	TRBV27	NA	TRBJ1-1	TGTGCCAGCATCGGCCGCGGGACTGCCGAAGCTTTCTTT	CASIGRGTAEAFF
NA	15	TRBV24-1	NA	TRBJ2-3	TGTGCCACCAGTGATTTCTCAGGGGGCACAGATACGCAGTATTTT	CATSDFSGGTDTQYF
NA	15	TRBV6-5	TRBD1	TRBJ2-3	TGTGCCAGCAGACTGAGGGGGCTAGAAGGAGATACGCAGTATTTT	CASRLRGLEGDTQYF
NA	16	TRBV24-1	TRBD2	TRBJ2-3	TGTGCCACCAGTGAGCCTCTAGCGGGGGGTTCGGATACGCAGTATTTT	CATSEPLAGGSDTQYF
NA	13	TRBV7-3	NA	TRBJ2-2	TGTGCCAGCAGCGCAGCGACCGACGGGGAGCTGTTTTTT	CASSAATDGELFF
few	14	TRBV24-1	TRBD1	TRBJ1-5	TGTGCCACCAGTGCTGGGACAGTCAATCAGCCCCAGCATTTT	CATSAGTVNQPQHF
NA	13	TRBV29-1	NA	TRBJ1-1	TGCAGCGTTGACCTGGAAACAGGGTACTCCGGTTTCTTT	CSVDLETGYSGFF
NA	15	TRBV7-2	NA	TRBJ2-2	TGTGCCAGCAGCTTGCGGGGGCCTAGCGGCGGGGAGCTGTTTTTT	CASSLRGPSGGELFF
NA	17	TRBV7-8	TRBD2	TRBJ2-3	TGTGCCAGCAGCTTACCCCCTAGCGGGGGTACCACAGATACGCAGTATTTT	CASSLPPSGGTTDTQYF
NA	15	TRBV25-1	TRBD2	TRBJ2-2	TGTGCCAGCAGCCCCCGGGGGGGTCCGACGGGGGAGCTGTTTTTT	CASSPRGGPTGELFF
few	14	TRBV5-1	TRBD2	TRBJ2-3	TGCGCCAGCAATGGCGGGGGGCCGCGAGATACGCAGTATTTT	CASNGGGPRDTQYF
NA	14	TRBV7-3	TRBD1	TRBJ1-6	TGTGCCAGCAGCCCAGGGGGTCGTAATTCACCCCTCCACTTT	CASSPGGRNSPLHF
few	13	TRBV29-1	NA	TRBJ2-1	TGCAGCGTTGAACGCGATCGGGACAATGAGCAGTTCTTC	CSVERDRDNEQFF
NA	15	TRBV3-1/TRBV3-2	NA	TRBJ1-2	TGTGCCAGCAGCCAACGAGAGACGGGGGGAAGAGGCTACACCTTC	CASSQRETGGRGYTF
NA	15	TRBV7-2	NA	TRBJ2-5	TGTGCCAGCAGCTTAGATCCTAGTCGTCACGAGACCCAGTACTTC	CASSLDPSRHETQYF
NA	15	TRBV5-1	NA	TRBJ1-1	TGCGCCAGCAGCTTTCAGGGGATAGGTCTCACTGAAGCTTTCTTT	CASSFQGIGLTEAFF
few	13	TRBV12-3/TRBV12-4	NA	TRBJ1-5	TGTGCCAGCAGGCCAGATAGCAATCAGCCCCAGCATTTT	CASRPDSNQPQHF
NA	14	TRBV7-9	TRBD1	TRBJ2-1	TGTGCCAGCAGCATCGGACAGGTATACAATGAGCAGTTCTTC	CASSIGQVYNEQFF